This T cell receptor beta chain was identified during a study of T cell changes during pregnancy in multiple sclerosis. Trimming removed 6 bases from V and 4 bases from J, with 16 bases in between. The CDR3 consists of 15 residues. From germline, CDR1 is LNHDA and CDR2 SQIVND (reference sequence). TCRdb keeps only in-frame clones here, not all; method: immunoSEQ multiplex PCR. The profile shows roughly 38,000 clones, around 94% of them singletons. The chain uses TRBV19 and TRBJ1-3; a possible D gene is TRBD1 (5 bases). The source material was CD4+ T cells from peripheral blood mononuclear cells, sampled before pregnancy. This receptor was taken from a female donor with multiple sclerosis, enrolled in a pregnancy study. The CDR3 region has the DNA TGTGCCAGTAGCACCCCGGGAGGGACCGGAAACACCATATATTTT. This gives the protein CASSTPGGTGNTIYF.